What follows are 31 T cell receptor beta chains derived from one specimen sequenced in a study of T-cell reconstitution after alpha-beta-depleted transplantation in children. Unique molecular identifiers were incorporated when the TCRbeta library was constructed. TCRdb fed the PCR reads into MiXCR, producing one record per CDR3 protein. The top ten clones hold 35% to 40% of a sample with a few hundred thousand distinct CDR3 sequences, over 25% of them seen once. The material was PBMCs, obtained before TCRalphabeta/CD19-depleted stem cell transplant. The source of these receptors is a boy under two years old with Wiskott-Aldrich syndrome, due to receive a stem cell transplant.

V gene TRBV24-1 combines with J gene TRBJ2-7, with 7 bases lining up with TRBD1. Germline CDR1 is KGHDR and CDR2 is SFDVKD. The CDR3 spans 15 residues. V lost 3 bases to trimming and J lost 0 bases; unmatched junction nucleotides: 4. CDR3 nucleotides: TGTGCCACCAGTGATCCTCGACAGGGCTCCTACGAGCAGTACTTC. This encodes CATSDPRQGSYEQYF.

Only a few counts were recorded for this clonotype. CDR3: CASSPLAGGFSTDTQYF. The DNA for the CDR3 is TGCGCCAGCAGCCCACTAGCGGGAGGATTTAGCACAGATACGCAGTATTTT. The chain has TRBV5-1 and TRBJ2-3; 12 nucleotides line up with TRBD2. The junction had 6 bases not matched to a gene; V was cut back by 4 bases and J by 0 bases. The CDR3 contains 17 residues. CDR1 is SGHRS and CDR2 is YFSETQ in the germline V gene.

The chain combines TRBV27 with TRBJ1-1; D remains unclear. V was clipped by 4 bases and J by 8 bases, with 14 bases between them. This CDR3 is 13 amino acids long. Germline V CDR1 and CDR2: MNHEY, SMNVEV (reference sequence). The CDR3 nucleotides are TGTGCCAGCAGTTCACCCCCGATTCTCGAAGCTTTCTTT. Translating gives CASSSPPILEAFF.

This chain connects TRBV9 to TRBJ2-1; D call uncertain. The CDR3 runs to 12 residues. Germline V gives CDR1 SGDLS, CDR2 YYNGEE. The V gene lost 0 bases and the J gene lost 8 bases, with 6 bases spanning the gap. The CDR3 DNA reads TGTGCCAGCAGCGTAGACTGGGATGAGCAGTTCTTC. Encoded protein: CASSVDWDEQFF.

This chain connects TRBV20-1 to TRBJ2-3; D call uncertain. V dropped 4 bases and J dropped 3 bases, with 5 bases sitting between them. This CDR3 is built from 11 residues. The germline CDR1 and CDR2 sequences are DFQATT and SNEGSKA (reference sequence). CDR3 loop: CSAILTDTQYF. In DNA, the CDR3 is TGCAGTGCTATCCTAACAGATACGCAGTATTTT.

The CDR3 is CASSHGLVRETQYF. The DNA for the CDR3 is TGTGCCAGCAGTCATGGACTAGTTCGCGAGACCCAGTACTTC. The V call is TRBV27, the J call TRBJ2-5; 7 bases map to TRBD2. V was clipped by 5 bases and J by 5 bases; unmatched bases: 8. In germline, CDR1 is MNHEY, CDR2 SMNVEV (reference sequence). CDR3 length: 14 residues.

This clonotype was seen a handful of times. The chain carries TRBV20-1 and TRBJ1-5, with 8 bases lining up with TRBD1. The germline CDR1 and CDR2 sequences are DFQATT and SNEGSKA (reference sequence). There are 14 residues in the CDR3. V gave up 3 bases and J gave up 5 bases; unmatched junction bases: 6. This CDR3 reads CSARQGASDQPQHF. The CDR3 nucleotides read TGCAGTGCTAGGCAGGGGGCTTCAGATCAGCCCCAGCATTTT.

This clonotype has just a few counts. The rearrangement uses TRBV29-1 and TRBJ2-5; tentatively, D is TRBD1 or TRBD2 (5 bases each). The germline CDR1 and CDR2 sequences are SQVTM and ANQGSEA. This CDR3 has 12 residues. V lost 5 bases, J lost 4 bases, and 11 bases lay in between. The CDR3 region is CSVSRDGETQYF. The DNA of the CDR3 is TGCAGCGTTAGCAGGGACGGAGAGACCCAGTACTTC.

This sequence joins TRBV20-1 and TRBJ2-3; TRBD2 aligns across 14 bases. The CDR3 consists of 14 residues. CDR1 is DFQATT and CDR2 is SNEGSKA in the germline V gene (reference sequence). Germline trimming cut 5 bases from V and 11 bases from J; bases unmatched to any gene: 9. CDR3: CSAQSGTSGSGQYF. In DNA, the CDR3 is TGCAGTGCTCAATCCGGGACTAGCGGGAGCGGGCAGTATTTT.

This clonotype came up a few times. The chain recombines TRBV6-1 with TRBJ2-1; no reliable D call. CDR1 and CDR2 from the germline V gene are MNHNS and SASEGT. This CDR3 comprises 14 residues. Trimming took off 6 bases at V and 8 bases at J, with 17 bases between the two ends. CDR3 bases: TGTGCCAGCAGCCCTAATCTAAGGATTGATGAGCAGTTCTTC. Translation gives CASSPNLRIDEQFF.

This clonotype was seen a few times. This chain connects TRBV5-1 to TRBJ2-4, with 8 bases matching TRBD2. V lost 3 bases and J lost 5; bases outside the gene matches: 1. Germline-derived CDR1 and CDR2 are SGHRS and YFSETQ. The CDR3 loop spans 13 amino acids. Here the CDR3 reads CASSSGLENIQYF. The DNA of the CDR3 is TGCGCCAGCAGCTCGGGACTAGAAAACATTCAGTACTTC.

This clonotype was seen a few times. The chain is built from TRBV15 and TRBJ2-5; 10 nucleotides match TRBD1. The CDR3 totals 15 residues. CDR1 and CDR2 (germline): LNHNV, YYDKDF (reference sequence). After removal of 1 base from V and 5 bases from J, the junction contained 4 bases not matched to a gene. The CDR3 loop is CATSRVGTGVETQYF. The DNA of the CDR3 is TGTGCCACCAGCAGAGTGGGGACAGGGGTCGAGACCCAGTACTTC.

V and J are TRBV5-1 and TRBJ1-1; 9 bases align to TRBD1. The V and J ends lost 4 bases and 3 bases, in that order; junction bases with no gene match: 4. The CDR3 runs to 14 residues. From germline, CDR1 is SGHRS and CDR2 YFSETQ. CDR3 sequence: CASSAQGADTEAFF. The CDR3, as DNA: TGCGCCAGCAGCGCACAGGGGGCAGACACTGAAGCTTTCTTT.

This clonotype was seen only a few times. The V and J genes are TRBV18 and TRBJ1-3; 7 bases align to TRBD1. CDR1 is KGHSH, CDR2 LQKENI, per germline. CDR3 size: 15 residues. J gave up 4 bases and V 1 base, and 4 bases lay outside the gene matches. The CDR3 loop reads CASSPLDRPGNTIYF. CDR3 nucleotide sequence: TGTGCCAGCTCACCACTGGACAGGCCCGGAAACACCATATATTTT.

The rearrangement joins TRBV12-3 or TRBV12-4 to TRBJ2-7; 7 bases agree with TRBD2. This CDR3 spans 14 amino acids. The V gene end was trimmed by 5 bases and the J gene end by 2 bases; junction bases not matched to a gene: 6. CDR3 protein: CASSGRLAPYEQYF. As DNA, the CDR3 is TGTGCCAGCAGTGGAAGACTAGCTCCCTACGAGCAGTACTTC.

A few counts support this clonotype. CDR3 amino acids: CASSLVGGDQPQHF. CDR3 coding DNA: TGTGCCAGCAGTTTAGTGGGTGGGGACCAGCCCCAGCATTTT. This sequence joins TRBV12-3 or TRBV12-4 and TRBJ1-5, with D maybe TRBD1 (5 bases). The CDR3 consists of 14 residues. Trimming took off 1 base at V and 7 bases at J, with 11 bases between the two ends.

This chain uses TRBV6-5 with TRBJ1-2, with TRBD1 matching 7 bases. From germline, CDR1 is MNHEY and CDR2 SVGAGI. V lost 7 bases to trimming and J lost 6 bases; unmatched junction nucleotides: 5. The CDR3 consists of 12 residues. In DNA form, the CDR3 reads TGTGCCAGCATGGGGCAGGGGGATGGCTACACCTTC. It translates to CASMGQGDGYTF.

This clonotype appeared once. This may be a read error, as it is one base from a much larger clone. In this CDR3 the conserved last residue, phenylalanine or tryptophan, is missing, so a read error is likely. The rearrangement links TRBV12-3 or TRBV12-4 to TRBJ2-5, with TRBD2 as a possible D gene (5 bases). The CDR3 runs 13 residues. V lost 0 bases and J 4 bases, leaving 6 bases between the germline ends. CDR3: CASSLAGVETQYS. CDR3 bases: TGTGCCAGCAGTTTAGCGGGAGTAGAGACCCAGTACTCC.

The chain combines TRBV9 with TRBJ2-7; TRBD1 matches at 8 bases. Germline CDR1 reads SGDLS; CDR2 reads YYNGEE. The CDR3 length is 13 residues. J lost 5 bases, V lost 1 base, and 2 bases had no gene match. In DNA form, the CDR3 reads TGTGCCAGCAGCGTACAGGGGGCCAACGAGCAGTACTTC. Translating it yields CASSVQGANEQYF.

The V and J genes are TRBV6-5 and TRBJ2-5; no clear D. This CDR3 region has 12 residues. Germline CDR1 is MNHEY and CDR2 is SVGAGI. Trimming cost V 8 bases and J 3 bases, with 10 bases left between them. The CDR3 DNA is TGTGCCAGCGCCCCTCCCGAAGAGACCCAGTACTTC. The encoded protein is CASAPPEETQYF.

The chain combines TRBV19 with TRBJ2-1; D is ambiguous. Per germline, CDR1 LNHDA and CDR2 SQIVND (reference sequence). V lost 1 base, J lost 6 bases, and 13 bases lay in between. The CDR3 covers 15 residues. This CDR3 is CASSIVPGSGNEQFF. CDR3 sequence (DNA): TGTGCCAGTAGTATAGTCCCCGGGTCTGGCAATGAGCAGTTCTTC.

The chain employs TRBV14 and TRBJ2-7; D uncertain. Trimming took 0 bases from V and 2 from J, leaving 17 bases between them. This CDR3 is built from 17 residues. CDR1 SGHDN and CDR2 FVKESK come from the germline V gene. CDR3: CASSQDSFGGQPYEQYF. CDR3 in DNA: TGTGCCAGCAGCCAAGATTCGTTCGGCGGCCAACCCTACGAGCAGTACTTC.

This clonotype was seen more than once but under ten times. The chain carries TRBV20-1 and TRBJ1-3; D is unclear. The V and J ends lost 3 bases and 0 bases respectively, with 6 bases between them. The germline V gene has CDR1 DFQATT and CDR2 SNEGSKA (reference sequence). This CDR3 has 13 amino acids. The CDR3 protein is CSASRNSGNTIYF. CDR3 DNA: TGCAGTGCTAGCCGAAACTCTGGAAACACCATATATTTT.

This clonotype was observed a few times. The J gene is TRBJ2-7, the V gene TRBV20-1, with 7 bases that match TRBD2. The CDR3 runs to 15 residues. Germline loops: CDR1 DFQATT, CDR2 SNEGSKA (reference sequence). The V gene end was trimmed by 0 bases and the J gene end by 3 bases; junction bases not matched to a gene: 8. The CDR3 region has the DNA TGCAGTGCTAGAGATTGGGGTAGCGGGTACTACGAGCAGTACTTC. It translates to CSARDWGSGYYEQYF.

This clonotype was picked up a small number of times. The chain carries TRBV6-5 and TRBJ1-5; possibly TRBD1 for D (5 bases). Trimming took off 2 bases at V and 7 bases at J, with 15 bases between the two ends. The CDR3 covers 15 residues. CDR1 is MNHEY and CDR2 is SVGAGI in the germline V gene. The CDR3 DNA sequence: TGTGCCAGCAGTTACGCCGGGGGGATGGGGCAGCCCCAGCATTTT. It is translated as CASSYAGGMGQPQHF.

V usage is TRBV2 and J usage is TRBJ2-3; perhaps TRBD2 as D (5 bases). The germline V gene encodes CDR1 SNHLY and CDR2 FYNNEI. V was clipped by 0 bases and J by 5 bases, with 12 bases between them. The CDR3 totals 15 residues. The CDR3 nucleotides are TGTGCCAGCAGTGAAGCGGGCGGGTTTGGAGATACGCAGTATTTT. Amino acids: CASSEAGGFGDTQYF.

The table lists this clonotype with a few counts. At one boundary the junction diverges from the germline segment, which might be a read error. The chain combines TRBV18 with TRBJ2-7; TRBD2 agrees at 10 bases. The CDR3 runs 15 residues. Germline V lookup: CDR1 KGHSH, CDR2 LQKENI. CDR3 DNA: TGTGCCAGCTCACCGGTTAGCGGGAGGCCGGGAGAGCAGTCCTTC. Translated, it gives CASSPVSGRPGEQSF. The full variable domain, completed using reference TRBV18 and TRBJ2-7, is NAGVMQNPRHLVRRRGQEARLRCSPMKGHSHVYWYRQLPEEGLKFMVYLQKENIIDESGMPKERFSAEFPKEGPSILRIQQVVRGDSAAYFCASSPVSGRPGEQSFGPGTRLTVT.

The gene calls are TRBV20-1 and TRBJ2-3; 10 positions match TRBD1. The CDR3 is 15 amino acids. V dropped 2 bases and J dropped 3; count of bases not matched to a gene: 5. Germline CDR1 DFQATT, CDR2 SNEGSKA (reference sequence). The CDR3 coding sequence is TGCAGTGCTAGAACCGGGACAGGGGATACAGATACGCAGTATTTT. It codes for CSARTGTGDTDTQYF.

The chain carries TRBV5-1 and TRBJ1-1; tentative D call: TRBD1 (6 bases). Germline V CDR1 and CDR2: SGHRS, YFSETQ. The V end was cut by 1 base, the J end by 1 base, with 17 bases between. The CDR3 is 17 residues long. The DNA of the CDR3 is TGCGCCAGCAGCTTGCGTTTAAGGGCAGGGGAGAACACTGAAGCTTTCTTT. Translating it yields CASSLRLRAGENTEAFF.

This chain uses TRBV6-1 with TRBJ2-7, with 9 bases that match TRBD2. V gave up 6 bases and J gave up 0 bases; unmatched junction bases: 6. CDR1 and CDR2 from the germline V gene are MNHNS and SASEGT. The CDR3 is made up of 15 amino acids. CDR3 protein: CASSGPREGSYEQYF. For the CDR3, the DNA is TGTGCCAGCAGCGGTCCGCGGGAGGGCTCCTACGAGCAGTACTTC.

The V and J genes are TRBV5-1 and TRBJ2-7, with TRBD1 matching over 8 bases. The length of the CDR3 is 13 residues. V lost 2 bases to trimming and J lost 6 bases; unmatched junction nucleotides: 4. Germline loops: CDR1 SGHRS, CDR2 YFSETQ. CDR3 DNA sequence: TGCGCCAGCAGCTTACCAGACAGGGGCGAGCAGTACTTC. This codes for CASSLPDRGEQYF.